The entry that follows covers one T cell receptor beta chain sequence. In the study's own analysis: Reference gene primer amplification yielded estimated nucleated cell counts. Sequenced by immunoSEQ multiplex PCR; TCRdb stores in-frame clones only, minus some. V, J and clone size reflect that table, while D and trimming were determined from the DNA. The profile shows about 130,000 clones, around 89% of them singletons. This specimen comes from a study of blood T cell repertoires in COVID-19. Overall study: Sample material is recorded as cDNA or gDNA derived from T cells, B-cell-depleted T cells, or PBMCs.

The CDR3 consists of 13 residues. Per germline, CDR1 SNHLY and CDR2 FYNNEI. The germline V and J ends were trimmed by 2 bases and 0 bases, with 4 bases remaining between them. The source of this sequence is a man in his forties or fifties with active or convalescent COVID-19. The chain has TRBV2 and TRBJ1-1, with D unclear. Input material: peripheral blood. The DNA of the CDR3 is TGTGCCAGCAGTGAACAGTTGAACACTGAAGCTTTCTTT. It yields the protein CASSEQLNTEAFF.